The rows below give T cell receptor beta chains drawn from one sample of a study of metastatic and nonmetastatic thyroid tumors. TCRdb re-analyzed the PCR reads through MiXCR. Of over 20,000 clones detected, roughly 13% appear once; the ten largest clones hold around a quarter. The specimen was blood. The receptors shown here come from a female donor with papillary thyroid cancer or a benign thyroid nodule (not recorded which). Some clones in this sample may be carry-over from other donors' samples. Each CDR3 is given with its conserved first and last residue. The order of the fields is CDR3 length, V gene, clone size, J gene, D gene, CDR3 protein, CDR3 DNA. D genes are given only for firm matches. Clone size is stated in some rows and not others, as once, few, many or a class when expanded.

13,TRBV28,many,TRBJ1-2,TRBD1,CASSHRDSYGYTF,TGTGCCAGCAGTCATAGGGACAGCTATGGCTACACCTTC
16,TRBV5-5,many,TRBJ1-2,.,CASSFKLTGANYGYTF,TGTGCCAGCAGCTTCAAACTGACAGGAGCTAACTATGGCTACACCTTC
15,TRBV11-2,many,TRBJ2-1,TRBD2,CASSFASGSYNEQFF,TGTGCCAGCAGTTTTGCTAGCGGGAGCTACAATGAGCAGTTCTTC
15,TRBV4-3,many,TRBJ1-1,.,CASSQEGGGFTEAFF,TGCGCCAGCAGCCAAGAAGGGGGAGGGTTCACTGAAGCTTTCTTT
15,TRBV11-2,medium-sized,TRBJ1-2,TRBD1,CASSLEPGQGYGYTF,TGTGCCAGCAGCTTAGAACCGGGACAGGGCTATGGCTACACCTTC
19,TRBV28,.,TRBJ1-1,.,CASSGIQWILVIQNTEAFF,TGTGCCAGCAGTGGAATACAGTGGATATTGGTCATACAGAACACTGAAGCTTTCTTT
15,TRBV5-4,many,TRBJ2-1,.,CASSFSSGAGNEQFF,TGTGCCAGCAGCTTTTCGTCCGGGGCGGGGAATGAGCAGTTCTTC
16,TRBV5-1,many,TRBJ1-2,TRBD1,CASSASPGQGNYGYTF,TGCGCCAGCAGCGCTTCCCCTGGACAGGGAAACTATGGCTACACCTTC
16,TRBV20-1,.,TRBJ1-6,.,CSARAASGARNSPLHF,TGCAGTGCTAGAGCGGCATCGGGGGCGCGGAATTCACCCCTCCACTTT
15,TRBV11-2,.,TRBJ2-5,.,CASSLDLVGQETQYF,TGTGCCAGCAGCTTAGATCTAGTGGGGCAAGAGACCCAGTACTTC
12,TRBV7-2,many,TRBJ2-1,.,CASSLLKVKQFF,TGTGCCAGCAGCTTACTTAAAGTGAAGCAGTTCTTC